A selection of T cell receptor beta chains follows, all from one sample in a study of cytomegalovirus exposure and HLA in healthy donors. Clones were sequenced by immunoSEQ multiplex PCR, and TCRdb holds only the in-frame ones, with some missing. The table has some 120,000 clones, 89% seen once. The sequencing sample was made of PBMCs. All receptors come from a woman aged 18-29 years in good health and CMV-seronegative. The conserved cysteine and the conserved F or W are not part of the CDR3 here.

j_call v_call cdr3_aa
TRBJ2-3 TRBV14 ASSPGTSGGADTQY
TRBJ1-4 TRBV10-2 ASTKQGEAGEKLF
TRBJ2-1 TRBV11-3 ASSLGPEGLKGSPEQF
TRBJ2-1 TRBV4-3 ASSQDWTGYSYNEQF
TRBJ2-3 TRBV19 ASNLAGLSSTDTQY
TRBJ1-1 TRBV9 ASSSVTGGTEAF
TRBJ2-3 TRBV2 ASSEYSSLSVDTQY
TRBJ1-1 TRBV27 ASSSSVNTEAF
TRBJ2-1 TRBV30 AWSVMGSVYNEQF
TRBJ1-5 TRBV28 ASSFTGTGVAQPQH
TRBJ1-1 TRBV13 ASRGEELNTEAF
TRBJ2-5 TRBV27 ASSFRGDSAVETQY
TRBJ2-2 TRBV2 ASSAGLARTGELF
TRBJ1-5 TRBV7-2 ASSKTGQPQH
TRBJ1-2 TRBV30 ACQAQIYGYT
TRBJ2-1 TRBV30 AWRTSGGNEQF
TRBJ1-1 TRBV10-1 ASSDQRLSEAF
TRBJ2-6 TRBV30 AWSVGGAGANVLT
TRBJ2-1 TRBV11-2 ASSLDWQGYNEQF
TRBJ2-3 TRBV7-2 ASSLDSYTDTQY
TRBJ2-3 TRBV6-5 ASRKGADTQY
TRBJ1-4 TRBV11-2 ASSSPGGGEEKLF
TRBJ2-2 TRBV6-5 ASRAGYTGELF
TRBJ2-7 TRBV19 ASSRKTGLAGEQY
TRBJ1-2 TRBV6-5 ASSSGGTGGLSGYT
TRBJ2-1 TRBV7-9 ASSLSGAGSYNEQF
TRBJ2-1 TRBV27 ASSTTYNEQF
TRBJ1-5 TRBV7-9 ASSLEVGQPQH
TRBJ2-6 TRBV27 ASTRGGAGANVLT
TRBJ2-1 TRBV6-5 ASSSSNEQF
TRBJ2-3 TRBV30 AWRKETLRTDTQY
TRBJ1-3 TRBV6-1 ASSEEPGSGNTIY
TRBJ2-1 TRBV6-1 ASSVIAGSYNEQF
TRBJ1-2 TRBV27 ASSNTGGGGYT
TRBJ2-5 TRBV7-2 ASIPRQGTQETQY
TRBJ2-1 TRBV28 ASRTGLAPNEQF
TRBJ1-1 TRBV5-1 ASSRGTGSSTEAF
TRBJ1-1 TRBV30 AWTVGYTEAF
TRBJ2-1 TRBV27 ASSTKTSGETREQF
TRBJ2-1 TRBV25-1 ASSHRTNRQYNEQF
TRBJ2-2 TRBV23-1 ASPQVAGGANTGELF
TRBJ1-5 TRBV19 ASHSGGLGQPQH
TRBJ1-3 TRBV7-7 ATTGSDRNTIY
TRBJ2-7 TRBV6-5 ASSPSGGGLWEQY
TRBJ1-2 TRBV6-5 ASSSTFQGGYGYT
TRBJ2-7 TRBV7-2 ASSPTGGAGNEQY
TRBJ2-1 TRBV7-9 ASSPDRGEAEQF
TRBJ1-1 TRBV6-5 ASSHRGPNTEAF
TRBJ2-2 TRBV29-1 SVELSGRNTGELF
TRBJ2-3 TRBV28 ASSGSGGFTDTQY
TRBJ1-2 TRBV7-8 ASSLRLDQTNYGYT
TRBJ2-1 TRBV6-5 ASSQGNEQF
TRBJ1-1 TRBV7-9 ASSVGQGSYLAEAF
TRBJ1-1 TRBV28 ASSLYGTEAF
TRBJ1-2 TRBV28 ASSLTDIYGYT
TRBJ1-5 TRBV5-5 ASSLYGDSNQPQH